These 28 T cell receptor beta chains were all obtained from the same sample, sequenced in a study of shared clonotypes between healthy human individuals. The assay was immunoSEQ multiplex PCR, and TCRdb's table has in-frame clones only and misses some. This sample has some 500,000 clones, with 75% to 80% found just once. Sequenced: PBMCs. The receptors stem from a middle-aged woman in good health. Some clones in this sample may be carry-over from other donors' samples.

The rearrangement uses TRBV5-4 and TRBJ1-2, with D maybe TRBD1 (5 bases). V lost 4 bases, J lost 5 bases, and 12 bases lay in between. CDR1 SGHNT and CDR2 YYREEE come from the germline V gene (reference sequence). The CDR3 spans 13 residues. The CDR3 reads CASSGGRMYGYTF. CDR3 coding DNA: TGTGCCAGCAGCGGGGGACGGATGTATGGCTACACCTTC.

Details on this clone: Since a far larger clone is one base different, this is likely a read error. The gene calls are TRBV4-3 and TRBJ2-1; 10 positions agree with TRBD1. J gave up 2 bases and V 3 bases, and 1 base lay outside the gene matches. Germline CDR1 is LGHNA and CDR2 is YSLEER. CDR3 length equals 15 residues. Here the CDR3 reads CASSQGQGTYNEQFF. CDR3 in DNA: TGCGCCAGCAGCCAGGGACAGGGGACCTACAATGAGCAGTTCTTC.

This clone showed up just once. The chain recombines TRBV28 with TRBJ2-7, with TRBD1 matching over 8 bases. Germline V gene sequence: CDR1 MDHEN, CDR2 SYDVKM. With V trimmed by 5 bases and J by 6 bases, 6 bases remained unmatched. The CDR3 runs to 13 residues. CDR3 region: CASSPGQGGEQYF. DNA for the CDR3: TGTGCCAGCAGTCCAGGACAGGGCGGCGAGCAGTACTTC. Supplemented by reference TRBV28 and TRBJ2-7, the full variable domain reads DVKVTQSSRYLVKRTGEKVFLECVQDMDHENMFWYRQDPGLGLRLIYFSYDVKMKEKGDIPEGYSVSREKKERFSLILESASTNQTSMYLCASSPGQGGEQYFGPGTRLTVT.

This clone has a single count. J is TRBJ2-5 and V is TRBV7-6; either TRBD1 or TRBD2 may supply D (5 bases each). Per the germline V gene, CDR1 is SGHVS and CDR2 is FNYEAQ. The V end was cut by 5 bases, the J end by 5 bases, with 12 bases between. The CDR3 contains 13 residues. The CDR3, as DNA: TGTGCCAGCAGCCAATCCTGGGGGGAGACCCAGTACTTC. It is translated as CASSQSWGETQYF.

This chain links TRBV6-4 with TRBJ2-1; 14 positions agree with TRBD2. The CDR3 runs 15 residues. The junction had 6 bases not matched to a gene; V was cut back by 5 bases and J by 9 bases. Germline V CDR1 and CDR2: MRHNA, SNTAGT. CDR3: CASSWGTSGSGEQFF. CDR3 DNA sequence: TGTGCCAGCAGTTGGGGGACTAGCGGGAGTGGTGAGCAGTTCTTC.

The gene calls are TRBV7-8 and TRBJ1-2, with D hard to call. Germline V gene sequence: CDR1 SGHVS, CDR2 FQNEAQ. V was pared by 1 base and J by 3 bases, with 9 bases between. The CDR3 contains 14 residues. CDR3 amino acids: CASSLVGSDYGYTF. The CDR3, as DNA: TGTGCCAGCAGCTTAGTAGGGTCGGACTATGGCTACACCTTC.

As to this clone: A single base is all that separates this from a far larger clone, so a read error is likely. Other DNA sequences of this sample code for an identical CDR3. This chain joins TRBV7-9 and TRBJ2-7; weak D call: TRBD1 (7 bases). Germline CDR1 reads SEHNR; CDR2 reads FQNEAQ (reference sequence). CDR3 length: 15 residues. V dropped 2 bases and J dropped 6 bases, with 17 bases sitting between them. The CDR3 DNA follows: TGTGCCAGCAGCTTAAACCTGCGGGACAGAGGCGAGCAGTACTTC. Translation gives CASSLNLRDRGEQYF.

The chain uses TRBV2 and TRBJ2-7; TRBD2 is a possible D gene (5 bases). Per germline, CDR1 SNHLY and CDR2 FYNNEI. Deletions cut 6 bases from V and 7 bases from J, with 13 bases between. The CDR3 has 12 residues. The CDR3 nucleotides read TGTGCCAGCAGGATAAATTCGGGAGAGCAGTACTTC. Protein product: CASRINSGEQYF.

As concerns this clone: A much larger clone is a single base away; this may be a read error. The identical CDR3 is also encoded by other nucleotide sequences in the sample. The J gene is TRBJ2-2, the V gene TRBV7-2, with 12 nucleotides matching TRBD2. This CDR3 comprises 18 residues. Germline V CDR1 and CDR2: SGHTA, FQGNSA. The DNA of the CDR3 is TGTGCCAGTAGCTTAGCCCTAGCGGGAGGGAGGGGCACCGGGGAGCTGTTTTTT. Translating it yields CASSLALAGGRGTGELFF.

This clone was observed a handful of times. This chain joins TRBV5-1 and TRBJ1-4; D possibly corresponds to TRBD1 (6 bases). V lost 4 bases to trimming and J lost 6 bases, with 16 bases between them. Germline-derived CDR1 and CDR2 are SGHRS and YFSETQ. The CDR3 is 15 amino acids. The CDR3 bases are TGCGCCAGCAGCACGTACAGGGCCGACGATGAAAAACTGTTTTTT. Amino acid sequence: CASSTYRADDEKLFF.

This clone was counted between two and nine times. The chain carries TRBV6-1 and TRBJ2-7; 8 bases line up with TRBD2. The CDR3 has 15 residues. Germline lookup yields CDR1 MNHNS and CDR2 SASEGT. Trimming cost V 3 bases and J 5 bases; bases outside gene matches: 9. The CDR3 DNA follows: TGTGCCAGCAGTGAGACGGGAGGGCCTCAGGACGAGCAGTACTTC. Amino acid sequence: CASSETGGPQDEQYF.

This sequence joins TRBV15 and TRBJ2-2; 7 bases are shared with TRBD2. After removal of 3 bases from V and 9 bases from J, the junction contained 10 bases not matched to a gene. Germline V lookup: CDR1 LNHNV, CDR2 YYDKDF (reference sequence). The CDR3 is 15 residues long. The DNA for the CDR3 is TGTGCCACCAGCAGGGATAAGACTAGCTCCCGGGAGCTGTTTTTT. Translation gives CATSRDKTSSRELFF.

This clone was picked up many times. The V and J genes are TRBV6-1 and TRBJ2-4; TRBD2 might be the D (6 bases). The length of the CDR3 is 14 residues. Germline CDR1 MNHNS, CDR2 SASEGT. Trimming left V 2 bases short and J 6 bases short, with 11 bases between. CDR3 DNA sequence: TGTGCCAGCAGTGAAAAGGCGGAGGGAAACATTCAGTACTTC. Amino acid sequence: CASSEKAEGNIQYF.

The chain is built from TRBV30 and TRBJ1-2; the D gene is possibly TRBD1 (5 bases). The length of the CDR3 is 16 residues. V was trimmed by 3 bases and J by 0 bases, leaving 17 bases between them. Germline V gene data show CDR1 as GTSNPN and CDR2 as SVGIG (reference sequence). CDR3 nucleotides: TGTGCCTGGAGCAGAACAGGCGATACTTCTAACTATGGCTACACCTTC. Translation gives CAWSRTGDTSNYGYTF.

The rearrangement uses TRBV28 and TRBJ1-1; 7 positions match TRBD1. The CDR3 totals 14 residues. After removal of 5 bases from V and 5 bases from J, the junction contained 8 bases not matched to a gene. Germline loops: CDR1 MDHEN, CDR2 SYDVKM. The chain's CDR3 is CASSVTGIGTEAFF. CDR3 in DNA: TGTGCCAGCAGTGTGACAGGGATTGGGACTGAAGCTTTCTTT.

The rearrangement links TRBV5-4 to TRBJ2-2; perhaps TRBD1 as D (7 bases). Germline V CDR1 and CDR2: SGHNT, YYREEE (reference sequence). The CDR3 runs to 15 residues. V was shortened by 0 bases and J by 9 bases, with 15 bases between the two germline ends. The CDR3 protein is CASSLGQGGERELFF. CDR3 nucleotide sequence: TGTGCCAGCAGCTTGGGACAGGGAGGCGAAAGGGAGCTGTTTTTT.

Only one count was recorded for this clone. The chain employs TRBV9 and TRBJ2-1; TRBD1 matches 9 bases. This CDR3 contains 17 residues. The V gene's germline CDR1 is SGDLS and CDR2 YYNGEE. V was pared by 4 bases and J by 3 bases, with 11 bases of the junction left unmatched. CDR3 sequence (DNA): TGTGCCAGCAGCCCGGACAGGGGACGTTCCTTCTACAATGAGCAGTTCTTC. Protein sequence: CASSPDRGRSFYNEQFF.

The V and J genes are TRBV4-2 and TRBJ2-3, with TRBD2 matching 9 bases. With 6 bases clipped from V and 7 bases from J, the junction kept 11 bases outside the gene matches. Germline values: CDR1 LGHNA, CDR2 YNFKEQ. The CDR3 loop spans 15 amino acids. The CDR3 is CASSRLAGVSYTQYF. The DNA of the CDR3 is TGTGCCAGCAGTCGATTAGCGGGAGTCTCCTATACGCAGTATTTT.

The CDR3 coding sequence is TGTGCCAGCAGCTTAGAGTCCCCGACCCAGTACTTC. Translation: CASSLESPTQYF. This chain joins TRBV7-2 and TRBJ2-5; D unresolved. The germline gives CDR1 SGHTA, CDR2 FQGNSA. This CDR3 comprises 12 residues. V lost 1 base to trimming and J lost 7 bases, with 7 bases between them.

The chain has TRBV6-5 and TRBJ2-1; D is unclear. Trimming took 6 bases from V and 0 from J, leaving 9 bases between them. This CDR3 is 14 amino acids long. Per the germline V gene, CDR1 is MNHEY and CDR2 is SVGAGI. CDR3: CASRRQISYNEQFF. The CDR3 coding sequence is TGTGCCAGCAGAAGGCAGATCTCCTACAATGAGCAGTTCTTC.

V usage is TRBV11-1 and J usage is TRBJ2-3; TRBD1 aligns across 12 bases. This CDR3 has 14 amino acids. The germline gives CDR1 SGHAT, CDR2 FQDESV (reference sequence). Trimming took 5 bases from V and 5 from J; bases not matched to a gene: 2. The DNA for the CDR3 is TGTGCCAGCAGCCGGGACAGGGGGCTAGATACGCAGTATTTT. This sequence encodes CASSRDRGLDTQYF.

The V gene is TRBV4-2, the J gene TRBJ2-7; D not resolved. The CDR3 has 13 amino acids. Germline V gene lookup returns CDR1 LGHNA and CDR2 YNFKEQ. V lost 0 bases and J lost 7, with 10 bases in between. CDR3 sequence: CASSQDDLGEQYF. The CDR3 bases are TGTGCCAGCAGCCAAGATGATTTAGGGGAGCAGTACTTC.

The gene calls are TRBV9 and TRBJ2-7; 7 bases map to TRBD1. The CDR3 runs 14 residues. The germline gives CDR1 SGDLS, CDR2 YYNGEE. Trimming cost V 4 bases and J 3 bases; bases outside gene matches: 7. Here the CDR3 DNA reads TGTGCCAGCAGCCCACAGACAGGGTTCTACGAGCAGTACTTC. It codes for CASSPQTGFYEQYF.

This clone was counted a single time. The chain couples TRBV11-2 to TRBJ1-1; TRBD1 is a possible D gene (5 bases). V lost 2 bases and J 0 bases, leaving 13 bases between the germline ends. Germline loops: CDR1 SGHAT, CDR2 FQNNGV. The CDR3 covers 16 residues. CDR3 loop: CASSLSSAGMNTEAFF. The CDR3, as DNA: TGTGCCAGCAGCTTATCGTCGGCAGGGATGAACACTGAAGCTTTCTTT.

V and J are TRBV6-1 and TRBJ2-4; D is ambiguous. From germline, CDR1 is MNHNS and CDR2 SASEGT. The CDR3 sequence is 17 residues long. Trimming shortened V by 4 bases and J by 0 bases, and 16 bases separated the two germline ends. As DNA, the CDR3 is TGTGCCAGCAGTGGTGGTTGGGGTAAGCTAGCCAAAAACATTCAGTACTTC. It specifies CASSGGWGKLAKNIQYF.

The V gene is TRBV4-1, the J gene TRBJ1-2; unclear D gene. Trimming took 4 bases from V and 4 from J, leaving 10 bases between them. The CDR3 runs to 13 residues. CDR1 MGHRA and CDR2 YSYEKL come from the germline V gene. The CDR3 protein is CASSPGGGYGYTF. The CDR3 nucleotides are TGCGCCAGCAGCCCGGGTGGCGGCTATGGCTACACCTTC.

This chain joins TRBV4-1 and TRBJ2-2, with 11 bases aligning to TRBD1. This CDR3 region has 16 residues. The V gene end was trimmed by 4 bases and the J gene end by 5 bases; junction bases not matched to a gene: 6. The germline V gene encodes CDR1 MGHRA and CDR2 YSYEKL. This CDR3 is CASSRGQGVGTGELFF. CDR3 coding DNA: TGCGCCAGCAGCCGGGGACAGGGGGTCGGTACCGGGGAGCTGTTTTTT.

This chain joins TRBV4-3 and TRBJ2-3; TRBD1 matches 7 bases. Germline CDR1 LGHNA, CDR2 YSLEER. The length of the CDR3 is 18 residues. With V trimmed by 0 bases and J by 6 bases, 15 bases remained unmatched. Here the CDR3 reads CASSQDLNRGLGWDTQYF. The CDR3 DNA is TGCGCCAGCAGCCAAGATCTCAACAGGGGTCTGGGCTGGGATACGCAGTATTTT.